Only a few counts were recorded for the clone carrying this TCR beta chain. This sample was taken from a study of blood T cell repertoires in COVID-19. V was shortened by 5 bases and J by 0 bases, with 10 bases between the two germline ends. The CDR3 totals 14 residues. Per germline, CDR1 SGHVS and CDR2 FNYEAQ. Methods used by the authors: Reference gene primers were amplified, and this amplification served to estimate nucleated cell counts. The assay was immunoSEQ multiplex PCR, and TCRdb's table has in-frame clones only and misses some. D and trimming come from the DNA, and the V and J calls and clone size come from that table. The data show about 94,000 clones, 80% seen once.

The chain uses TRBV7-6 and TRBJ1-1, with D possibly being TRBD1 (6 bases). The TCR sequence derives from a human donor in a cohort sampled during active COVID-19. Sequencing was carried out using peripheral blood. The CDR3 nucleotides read TGTGCCAGCAGCCCGGACAGACTGAACACTGAAGCTTTCTTT. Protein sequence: CASSPDRLNTEAFF.